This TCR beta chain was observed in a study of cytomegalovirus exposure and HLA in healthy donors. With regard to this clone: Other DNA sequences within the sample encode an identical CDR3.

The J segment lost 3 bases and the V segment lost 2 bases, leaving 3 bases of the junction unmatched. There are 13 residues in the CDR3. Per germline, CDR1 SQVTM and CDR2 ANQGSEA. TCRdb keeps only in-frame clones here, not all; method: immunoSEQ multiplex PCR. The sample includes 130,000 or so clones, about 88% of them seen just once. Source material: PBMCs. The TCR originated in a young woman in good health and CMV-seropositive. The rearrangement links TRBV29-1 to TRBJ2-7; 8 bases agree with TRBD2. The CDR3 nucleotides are TGCAGCGTTGAATCGCGGGGGGACTACGAGCAGTACTTC. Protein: CSVESRGDYEQYF.